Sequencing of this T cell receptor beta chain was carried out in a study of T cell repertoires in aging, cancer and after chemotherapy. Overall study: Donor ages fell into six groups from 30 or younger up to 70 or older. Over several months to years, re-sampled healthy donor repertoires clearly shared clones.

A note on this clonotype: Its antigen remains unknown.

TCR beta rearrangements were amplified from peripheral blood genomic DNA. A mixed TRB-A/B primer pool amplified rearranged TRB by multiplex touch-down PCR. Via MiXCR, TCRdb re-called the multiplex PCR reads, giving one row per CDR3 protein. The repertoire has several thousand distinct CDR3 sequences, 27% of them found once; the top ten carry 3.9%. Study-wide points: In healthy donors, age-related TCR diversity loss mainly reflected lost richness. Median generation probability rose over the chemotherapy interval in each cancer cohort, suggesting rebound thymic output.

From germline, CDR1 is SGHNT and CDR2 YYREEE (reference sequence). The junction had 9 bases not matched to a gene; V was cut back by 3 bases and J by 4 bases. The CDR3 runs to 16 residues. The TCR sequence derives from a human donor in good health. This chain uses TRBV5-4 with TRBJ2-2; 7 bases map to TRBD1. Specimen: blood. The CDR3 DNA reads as TGTGCCAGCAGCTCCGACAGGGCCGCGAGCACCGGGGAGCTGTTTTTT. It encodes CASSSDRAASTGELFF.